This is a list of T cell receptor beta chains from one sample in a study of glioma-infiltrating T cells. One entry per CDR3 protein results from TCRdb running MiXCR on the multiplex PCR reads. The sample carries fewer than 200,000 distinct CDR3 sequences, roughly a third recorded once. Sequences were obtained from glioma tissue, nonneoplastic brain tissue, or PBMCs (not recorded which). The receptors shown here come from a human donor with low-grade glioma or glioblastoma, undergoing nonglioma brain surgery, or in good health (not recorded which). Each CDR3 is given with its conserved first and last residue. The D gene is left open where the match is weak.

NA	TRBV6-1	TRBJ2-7	CASRMARRTYEQYF
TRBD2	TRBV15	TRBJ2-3	CATSREGRSGSGTDTQYF
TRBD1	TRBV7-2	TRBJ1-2	CASSPGTGGTYGYTF
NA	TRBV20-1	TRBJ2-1	CSANLRRASTSLDNEQFF
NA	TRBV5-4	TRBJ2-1	CASSARTGDLQFF
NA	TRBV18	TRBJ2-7	CASSQARSSYEQYF
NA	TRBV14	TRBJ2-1	CASSQGFRDPTREQFF
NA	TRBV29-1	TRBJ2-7	CSVFEGYEQYF
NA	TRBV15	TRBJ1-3	CATSSRGRYSGNTIYF
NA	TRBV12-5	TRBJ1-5	CASGLDQSQPQHF
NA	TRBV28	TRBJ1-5	CASRGWPQPQHF